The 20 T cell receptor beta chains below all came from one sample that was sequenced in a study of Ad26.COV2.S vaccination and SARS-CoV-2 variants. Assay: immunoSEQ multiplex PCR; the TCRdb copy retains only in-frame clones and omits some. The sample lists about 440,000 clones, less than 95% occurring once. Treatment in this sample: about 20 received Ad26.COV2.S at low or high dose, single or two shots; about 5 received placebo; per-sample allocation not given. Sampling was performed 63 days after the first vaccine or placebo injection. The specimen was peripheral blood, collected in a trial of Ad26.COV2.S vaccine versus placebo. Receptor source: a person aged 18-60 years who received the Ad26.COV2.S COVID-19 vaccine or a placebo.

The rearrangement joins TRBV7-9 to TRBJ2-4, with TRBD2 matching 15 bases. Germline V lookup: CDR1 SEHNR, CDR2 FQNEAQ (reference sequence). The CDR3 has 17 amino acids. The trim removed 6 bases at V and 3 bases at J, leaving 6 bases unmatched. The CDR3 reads CASSWTSGREGKNIQYF. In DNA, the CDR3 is TGTGCCAGCAGTTGGACTAGCGGGAGGGAGGGCAAAAACATTCAGTACTTC.

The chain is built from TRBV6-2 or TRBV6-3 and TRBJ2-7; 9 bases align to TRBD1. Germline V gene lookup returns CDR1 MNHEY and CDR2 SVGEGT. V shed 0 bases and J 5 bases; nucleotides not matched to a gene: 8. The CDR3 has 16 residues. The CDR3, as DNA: TGTGCCAGCAGTTACTCGCGGACAGGGGATTTCCACGAGCAGTACTTC. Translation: CASSYSRTGDFHEQYF.

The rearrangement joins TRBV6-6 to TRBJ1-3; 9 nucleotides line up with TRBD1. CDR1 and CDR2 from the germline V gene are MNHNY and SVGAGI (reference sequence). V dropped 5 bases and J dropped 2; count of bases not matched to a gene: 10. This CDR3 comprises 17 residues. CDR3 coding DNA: TGTGCCAGCAGTCAGACCCCCACAGGGGGCCCTGGAAACACCATATATTTT. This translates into CASSQTPTGGPGNTIYF.

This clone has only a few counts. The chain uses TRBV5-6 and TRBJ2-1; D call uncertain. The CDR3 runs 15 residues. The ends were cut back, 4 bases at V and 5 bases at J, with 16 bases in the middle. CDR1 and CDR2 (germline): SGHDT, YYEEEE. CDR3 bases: TGTGCCAGCAGCCCCCCACGGTTCAGGAACAATGAGCAGTTCTTC. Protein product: CASSPPRFRNNEQFF.

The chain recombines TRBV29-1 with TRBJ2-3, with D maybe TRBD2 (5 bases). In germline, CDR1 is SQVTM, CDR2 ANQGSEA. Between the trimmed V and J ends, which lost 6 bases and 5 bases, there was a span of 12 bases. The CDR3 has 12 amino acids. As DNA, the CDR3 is TGCAGCGTCGGGGTACTAGGAGATACGCAGTATTTT. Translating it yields CSVGVLGDTQYF.

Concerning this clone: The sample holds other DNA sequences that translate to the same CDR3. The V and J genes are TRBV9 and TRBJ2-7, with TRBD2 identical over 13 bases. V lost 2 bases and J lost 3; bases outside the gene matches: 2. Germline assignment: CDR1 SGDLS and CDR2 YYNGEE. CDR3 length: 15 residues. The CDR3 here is CASSVGLAGDYEQYF. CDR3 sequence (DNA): TGTGCCAGCAGCGTCGGACTAGCGGGAGACTACGAGCAGTACTTC.

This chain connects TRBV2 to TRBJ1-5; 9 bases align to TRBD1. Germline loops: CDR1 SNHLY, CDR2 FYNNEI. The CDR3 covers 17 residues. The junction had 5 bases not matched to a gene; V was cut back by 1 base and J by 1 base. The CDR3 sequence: CASSEGDRVLSNQPQHF. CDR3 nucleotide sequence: TGTGCCAGCAGTGAAGGGGACAGGGTATTGAGCAATCAGCCCCAGCATTTT.

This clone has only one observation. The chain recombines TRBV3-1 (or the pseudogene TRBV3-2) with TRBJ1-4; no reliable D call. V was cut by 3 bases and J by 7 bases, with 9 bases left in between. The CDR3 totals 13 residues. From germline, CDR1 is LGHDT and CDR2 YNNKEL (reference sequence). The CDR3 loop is CASSQFGGEKLFF. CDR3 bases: TGTGCCAGCAGCCAGTTTGGCGGTGAAAAACTGTTTTTT.

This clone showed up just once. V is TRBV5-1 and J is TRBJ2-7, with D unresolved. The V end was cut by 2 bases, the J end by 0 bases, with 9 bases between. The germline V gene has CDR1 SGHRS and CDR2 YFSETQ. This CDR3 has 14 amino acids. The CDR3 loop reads CASSLRITSYEQYF. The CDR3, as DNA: TGCGCCAGCAGCTTACGGATAACCTCCTACGAGCAGTACTTC.

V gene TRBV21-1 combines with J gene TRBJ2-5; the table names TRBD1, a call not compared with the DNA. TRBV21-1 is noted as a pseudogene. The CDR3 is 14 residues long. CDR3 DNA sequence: TGTGCCAGCAGCCGAGGGACAGGGAAAGAGACCCAGTACTTC. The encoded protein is CASSRGTGKETQYF.

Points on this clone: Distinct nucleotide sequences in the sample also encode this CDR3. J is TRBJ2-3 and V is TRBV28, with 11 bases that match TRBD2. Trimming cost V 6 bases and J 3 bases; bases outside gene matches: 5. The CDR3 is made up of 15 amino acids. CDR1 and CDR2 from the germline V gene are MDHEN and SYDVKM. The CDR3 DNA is TGTGCCAGCAGCCTACGGACTAGCGGGACAGATACGCAGTATTTT. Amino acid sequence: CASSLRTSGTDTQYF.

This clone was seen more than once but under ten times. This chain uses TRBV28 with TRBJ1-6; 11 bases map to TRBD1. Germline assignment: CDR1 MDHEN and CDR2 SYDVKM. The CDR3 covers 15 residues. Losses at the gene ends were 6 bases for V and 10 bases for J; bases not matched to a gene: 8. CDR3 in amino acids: CASSLGGTGGSPLHF. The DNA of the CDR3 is TGTGCCAGCAGCTTAGGCGGGACAGGGGGATCACCCCTCCACTTT.

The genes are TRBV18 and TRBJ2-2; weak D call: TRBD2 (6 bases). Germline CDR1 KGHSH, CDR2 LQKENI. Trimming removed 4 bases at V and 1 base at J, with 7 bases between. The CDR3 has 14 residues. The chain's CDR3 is CASSRDWNTGELFF. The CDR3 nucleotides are TGTGCCAGCTCACGGGACTGGAACACCGGGGAGCTGTTTTTT.

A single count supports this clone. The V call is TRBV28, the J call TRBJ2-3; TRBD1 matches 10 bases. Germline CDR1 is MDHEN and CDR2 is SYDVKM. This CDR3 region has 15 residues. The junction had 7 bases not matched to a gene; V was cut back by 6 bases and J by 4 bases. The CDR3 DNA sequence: TGTGCCAGCAGCCCCCGGGACAGGGGACCAGATACGCAGTATTTT. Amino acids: CASSPRDRGPDTQYF.

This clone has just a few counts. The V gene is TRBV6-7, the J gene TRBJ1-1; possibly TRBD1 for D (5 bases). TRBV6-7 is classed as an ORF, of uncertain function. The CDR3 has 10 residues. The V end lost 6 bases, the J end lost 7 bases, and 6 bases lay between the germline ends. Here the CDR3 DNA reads TGTGCCAGCAGCGACAGTGAAGCTTTCTTT. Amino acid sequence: CASSDSEAFF.

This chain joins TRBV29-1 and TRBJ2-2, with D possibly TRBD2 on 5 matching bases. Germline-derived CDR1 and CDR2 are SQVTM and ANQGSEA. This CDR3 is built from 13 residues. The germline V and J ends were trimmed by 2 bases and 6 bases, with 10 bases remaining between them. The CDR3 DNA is TGCAGCGTTGAATTCGGACTGTCCGGGGAGCTGTTTTTT. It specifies CSVEFGLSGELFF.

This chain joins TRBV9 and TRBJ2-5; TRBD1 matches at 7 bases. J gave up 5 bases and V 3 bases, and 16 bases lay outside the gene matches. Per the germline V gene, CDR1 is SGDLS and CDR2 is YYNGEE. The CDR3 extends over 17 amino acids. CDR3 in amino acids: CASSGRPQTGLWETQYF. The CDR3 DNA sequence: TGTGCCAGCAGCGGACGGCCCCAGACAGGGCTTTGGGAGACCCAGTACTTC.

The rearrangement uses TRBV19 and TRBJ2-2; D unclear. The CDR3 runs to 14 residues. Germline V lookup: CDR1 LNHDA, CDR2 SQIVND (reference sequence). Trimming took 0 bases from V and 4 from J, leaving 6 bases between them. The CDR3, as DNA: TGTGCCAGTAGTATAGATTCTATCACCGGGGAGCTGTTTTTT. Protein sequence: CASSIDSITGELFF. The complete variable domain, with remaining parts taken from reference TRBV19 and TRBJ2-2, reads DGGITQSPKYLFRKEGQNVTLSCEQNLNHDAMYWYRQDPGQGLRLIYYSQIVNDFQKGDIAEGYSVSREKKESFPLTVTSAQKNPTAFYLCASSIDSITGELFFGEGSRLTVL.

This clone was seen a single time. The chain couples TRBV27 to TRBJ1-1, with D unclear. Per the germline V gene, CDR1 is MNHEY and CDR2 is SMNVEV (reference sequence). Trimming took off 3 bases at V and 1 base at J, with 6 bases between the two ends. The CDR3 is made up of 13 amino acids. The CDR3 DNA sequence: TGTGCCAGCAGTTTCTCCGCGAACACTGAAGCTTTCTTT. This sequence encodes CASSFSANTEAFF.

The CDR3 is CASSLESVQGVHEQYF. CDR3 coding DNA: TGTGCCAGCAGCTTAGAATCGGTACAGGGGGTCCACGAGCAGTACTTC. J is TRBJ2-7 and V is TRBV7-9; 8 nucleotides line up with TRBD1. The CDR3 consists of 16 residues. V shed 1 base, J shed 5 bases, and the junction held 10 bases outside the gene matches. The germline V gene has CDR1 SEHNR and CDR2 FQNEAQ (reference sequence).